The 21 T cell receptor beta chains listed next were all sequenced from one sample in a study of post-analysis software for immune sequencing data. The study's findings and limits: The five TRBV segments detected at higher frequency in patients than in controls included TRBV5-6, TRBV5-1 and TRBV20-1.

Each TCR beta cDNA library carried unique molecular identifiers. TCRdb re-called the PCR reads through MiXCR, storing one row per CDR3 protein. The sample lists approximately 730,000 distinct CDR3 sequences; 25% to 30% were seen once. These receptors' targets are unknown. Sequenced sample: blood. The receptors were sampled from a girl aged 10 to 17 with multiple sclerosis.

CDR3 DNA sequence: TGTGCCAGCAGATTAAACCAAGCGGGAGTGGGTTTCTACGAGCAGTACTTC. Translated: CASRLNQAGVGFYEQYF. The V call is TRBV6-5, the J call TRBJ2-7, with 8 bases matching TRBD2. The CDR3 is made up of 17 amino acids. Germline loops: CDR1 MNHEY, CDR2 SVGAGI. V shed 6 bases, J shed 3 bases, and the junction held 16 bases outside the gene matches.

This clonotype was seen more than once but under ten times. This sequence joins TRBV27 and TRBJ2-7, with 9 bases matching TRBD1. Per the germline V gene, CDR1 is MNHEY and CDR2 is SMNVEV (reference sequence). J was trimmed by 4 bases and V by 3 bases; bases with no gene match: 4. This CDR3 contains 14 residues. CDR3 nucleotide sequence: TGTGCCAGCAGTTTTGGGACAGGGCAGTACGAGCAGTACTTC. This gives the protein CASSFGTGQYEQYF.

In its sample, this clonotype was seen a few times. The rearrangement joins TRBV7-9 to TRBJ2-7; 8 bases align to TRBD2. The J call is doubtful: the DNA matches TRBJ2-5 better. CDR3 length: 13 amino acids. Germline CDR1 and CDR2: SEHNR and FQNEAQ (reference sequence). The CDR3 DNA reads as TGTGCCAGCAGCTCGGGGGGGCGTGGGACCCAGTACTTC. It codes for CASSSGGRGTQYF.

Many counts were recorded for this clonotype. V and J are TRBV7-9 and TRBJ2-4; D is uncertain. Per the germline V gene, CDR1 is SEHNR and CDR2 is FQNEAQ (reference sequence). Trimming stripped 1 base from V and 0 bases from J, with 10 bases between. The CDR3 totals 16 residues. CDR3 loop: CASSLDDLLAKNIQYF. In DNA form, the CDR3 reads TGTGCCAGCAGCTTAGACGACCTCCTAGCCAAAAACATTCAGTACTTC.

This chain joins TRBV13 and TRBJ2-7; D not certain. Deletions cut 5 bases from V and 2 bases from J, with 7 bases between. There are 12 residues in the CDR3. Germline loops: CDR1 PRHDT, CDR2 FYEKMQ (reference sequence). The CDR3, as DNA: TGTGCCAGCAGCGGAGACGCCTACGAGCAGTACTTC. This encodes CASSGDAYEQYF.

This chain uses TRBV27 with TRBJ2-7; 11 bases map to TRBD2. The V and J ends lost 3 bases and 4 bases, in that order; junction bases with no gene match: 5. CDR3 length equals 15 residues. Germline CDR1 reads MNHEY; CDR2 reads SMNVEV (reference sequence). The CDR3 DNA sequence: TGTGCCAGCAGTTTGACTAGCGGGAATTGTTACGAGCAGTACTTC. Its protein is CASSLTSGNCYEQYF.

This clonotype appeared a few times. This chain links TRBV7-2 with TRBJ1-5; no definite D call. The ends were cut back, 1 base at V and 4 bases at J, with 11 bases in the middle. CDR3 length: 15 residues. Germline assignment: CDR1 SGHTA and CDR2 FQGNSA. The CDR3 region is CASSLGSRTNQPQHF. The CDR3 bases are TGTGCCAGCAGCTTAGGAAGTCGGACGAATCAGCCCCAGCATTTT.

The chain joins TRBV25-1 to TRBJ2-1, with D unclear. The germline V and J ends were trimmed by 7 bases and 2 bases, with 15 bases remaining between them. Per the germline V gene, CDR1 is MGHDK and CDR2 is SYGVNS. The CDR3 extends over 15 amino acids. In DNA form, the CDR3 reads TGTGCCAGCACCAGAAACGGGCCGACCTACAATGAGCAGTTCTTC. This sequence encodes CASTRNGPTYNEQFF.

This clonotype occurred many times. The chain couples TRBV29-1 to TRBJ2-5; TRBD1 matches at 7 bases. Germline V gene sequence: CDR1 SQVTM, CDR2 ANQGSEA. The CDR3 is made up of 14 amino acids. V gave up 6 bases and J gave up 3 bases; unmatched junction bases: 10. Here the CDR3 reads CSVAPGTAEETQYF. CDR3 sequence (DNA): TGCAGCGTCGCCCCAGGGACAGCCGAAGAGACCCAGTACTTC.

The rearrangement uses TRBV5-1 and TRBJ1-5, with D perhaps matching TRBD1 (5 bases). Trimming took off 0 bases at V and 2 bases at J, with 9 bases between the two ends. CDR3 size: 15 residues. The V gene's germline CDR1 is SGHRS and CDR2 YFSETQ. CDR3 sequence: CASSLEGTGNQPQHF. The CDR3 DNA follows: TGCGCCAGCAGCTTGGAAGGGACCGGCAATCAGCCCCAGCATTTT.

This clonotype was observed a few times. This chain's CDR3 is CASSLVGQTQYF. CDR3 sequence (DNA): TGTGCCAGCAGCTTAGTGGGGCAGACCCAGTACTTC. The rearrangement uses TRBV7-9 and TRBJ2-5; D may be TRBD1 (5 bases). This CDR3 has 12 amino acids. CDR1 and CDR2 (germline): SEHNR, FQNEAQ (reference sequence). The V and J ends lost 1 base and 6 bases respectively, with 6 bases between them.

The chain employs TRBV6-2 or TRBV6-3 and TRBJ2-3; 12 bases are a match to TRBD2. The V segment lost 2 bases and the J segment 2 bases; nucleotides outside the gene matches: 2. Germline CDR1 and CDR2: MNHEY and SVGEGT. The CDR3 has 16 amino acids. The CDR3 reads CASSYGLAGLTDTQYF. CDR3 nucleotides: TGTGCCAGCAGTTACGGACTAGCGGGACTCACAGATACGCAGTATTTT.

This clonotype was picked up a small number of times. This sequence joins TRBV7-9 and TRBJ1-2; 7 nucleotides align to TRBD1. Losses at the gene ends were 5 bases for V and 3 bases for J; bases not matched to a gene: 15. This CDR3 spans 17 amino acids. Germline values: CDR1 SEHNR, CDR2 FQNEAQ (reference sequence). CDR3 in amino acids: CASSRRTGQMGDYGYTF. CDR3 in DNA: TGTGCCAGCAGCCGACGCACGGGACAGATGGGGGACTATGGCTACACCTTC.

This clonotype was seen a handful of times. This chain joins TRBV12-3 or TRBV12-4 and TRBJ1-6; 9 nucleotides align to TRBD1. CDR3 length: 14 amino acids. J lost 9 bases, V lost 6 bases, and 6 bases had no gene match. For the CDR3, the DNA is TGTGCCAGCAGCACAGGGGGCTTCGGTTCACCCCTCCACTTT. It specifies CASSTGGFGSPLHF.

The rearrangement uses TRBV19 and TRBJ2-1; D unresolved. The germline V gene encodes CDR1 LNHDA and CDR2 SQIVND (reference sequence). V was clipped by 10 bases and J by 0 bases, with 22 bases between them. This CDR3 comprises 17 residues. The CDR3 DNA is TGTGCCACCGAATCTCGACTTCCCTCGAGCTCCTACAATGAGCAGTTCTTC. This sequence encodes CATESRLPSSSYNEQFF.

The J gene is TRBJ2-7, the V gene TRBV20-1; 8 positions agree with TRBD2. The CDR3 totals 14 residues. V lost 0 bases, J lost 4 bases, and 5 bases stayed unmatched. Germline loops: CDR1 DFQATT, CDR2 SNEGSKA (reference sequence). In nucleotides, the CDR3 is TGCAGTGCTAGAGATGATGGCGGGAGGTACGAGCAGTACTTC. This encodes CSARDDGGRYEQYF.

Regarding this clonotype: The germline gene is not matched at one end of the junction; a read error may be the cause. The chain couples TRBV28 to TRBJ2-7, with TRBD2 matching 8 bases. The DNA end lines up better with TRBJ2-5; the J call may be wrong. The germline CDR1 and CDR2 sequences are MDHEN and SYDVKM. CDR3 size: 14 residues. In DNA, the CDR3 is TGTTCCAGCAGTCCCTTGCGGGAGGAAGAGACCCAGTACTTC. It is translated as CSSSPLREEETQYF.

The gene calls are TRBV28 and TRBJ1-5; a weak D match, TRBD1 (5 bases). The CDR3 length is 15 residues. V was shortened by 6 bases and J by 6 bases, with 18 bases between the two germline ends. Germline V gives CDR1 MDHEN, CDR2 SYDVKM. The CDR3 sequence: CASSPSAGVGQPQHF. The CDR3 region has the DNA TGTGCCAGCAGCCCCTCCGCGGGGGTCGGTCAGCCCCAGCATTTT.

The chain uses TRBV27 and TRBJ2-1, with 7 bases identical to TRBD2. CDR3 length: 14 amino acids. Trimming removed 2 bases from V and 6 bases from J; junction bases left unmatched: 4. Germline V CDR1 and CDR2: MNHEY, SMNVEV (reference sequence). Written as DNA, the CDR3 is TGTGCCAGCAGTTTACCAGGCGGGAGCAATGAGCAGTTCTTC. Protein sequence: CASSLPGGSNEQFF.

This clonotype was seen at least ten times. The chain is built from TRBV7-8 and TRBJ2-3; no firm D call. This CDR3 contains 16 residues. Per germline, CDR1 SGHVS and CDR2 FQNEAQ. Trimming removed 0 bases from V and 2 bases from J, with 12 bases in between. The CDR3 bases are TGTGCCAGCAGCTTAGCTCGTTTGCTGTACACAGATACGCAGTATTTT. Translating gives CASSLARLLYTDTQYF.

The table lists this clonotype with many counts. The chain employs TRBV5-6 and TRBJ1-2, with TRBD1 identical over 7 bases. The CDR3 runs to 13 residues. Germline V gene lookup returns CDR1 SGHDT and CDR2 YYEEEE. With 4 bases clipped from V and 5 bases from J, the junction kept 5 bases outside the gene matches. CDR3 sequence: CASSLDRAYGYTF. The DNA for the CDR3 is TGTGCCAGCAGCCTCGACAGGGCGTATGGCTACACCTTC. Complete variable domain (other parts from reference TRBV5-6 and TRBJ1-2): DAGVTQSPTHLIKTRGQQVTLRCSPKSGHDTVSWYQQALGQGPQFIFQYYEEEERQRGNFPDRFSGHQFPNYSSELNVNALLLGDSALYLCASSLDRAYGYTFGSGTRLTVV.